Shown below are 19 T cell receptor beta chains from a single sample sequenced in a study of CD8 T cells in Susac syndrome. A quantity of about 0.45 to 1 ug RNA underwent reverse transcription using random hexamers. TCRdb called the immunoSEQ multiplex PCR reads again in MiXCR, with one record for every CDR3 protein. Of about 300,000 distinct CDR3 sequences detected, around nine tenths appear once; the ten largest clones hold around 0.2%. Input material: CD8+ T cells from PBMCs. These receptors all stem from a human donor with multiple sclerosis.

The chain employs TRBV2 and TRBJ2-5, with 15 bases fitting TRBD2. Germline CDR1 and CDR2: SNHLY and FYNNEI. The ends lost 7 bases at V and 7 bases at J; junction bases unmatched: 10. The CDR3 extends over 16 amino acids. The CDR3 is CASTLGLAGGPGTQYF. In DNA form, the CDR3 reads TGTGCCAGCACCCTGGGACTAGCGGGGGGCCCGGGGACCCAGTACTTC.

The chain combines TRBV28 with TRBJ2-3; TRBD2 aligns across 8 bases. The CDR3 consists of 15 residues. The ends lost 5 bases at V and 6 bases at J; junction bases unmatched: 10. CDR1 is MDHEN and CDR2 is SYDVKM in the germline V gene. CDR3 coding DNA: TGTGCCAGCAGTCCATGGACTAGCCCCGTCGATACGCAGTATTTT. It encodes CASSPWTSPVDTQYF.

The J gene is TRBJ2-7, the V gene TRBV14; D unclear. The CDR3 extends over 14 amino acids. Trimming removed 3 bases at V and 2 bases at J, with 11 bases between. Germline loops: CDR1 SGHDN, CDR2 FVKESK. The CDR3 sequence is CASSHGRGTYEQYF. CDR3 coding DNA: TGTGCCAGCAGCCATGGCCGTGGGACCTACGAGCAGTACTTC.

The V gene is TRBV6-2 or TRBV6-3, the J gene TRBJ2-5, with TRBD2 identical over 7 bases. This CDR3 is 22 amino acids long. Germline trimming cut 2 bases from V and 2 bases from J; bases unmatched to any gene: 26. Germline CDR1 MNHEY, CDR2 SVGEGT. The CDR3 loop reads CASSYKPRGLAAGTWDQETQYF. In DNA form, the CDR3 reads TGTGCCAGCAGTTACAAGCCACGAGGTTTAGCAGCGGGAACTTGGGATCAAGAGACCCAGTACTTC.

The chain uses TRBV20-1 and TRBJ2-1, with 15 bases identical to TRBD2. Trimming cost V 6 bases and J 7 bases; bases outside gene matches: 13. The CDR3 totals 17 residues. Per the germline V gene, CDR1 is DFQATT and CDR2 is SNEGSKA (reference sequence). The CDR3: CSASGLAGGLPGNEQFF. The CDR3 region has the DNA TGCAGTGCCTCGGGACTAGCGGGGGGCCTGCCAGGAAATGAGCAGTTCTTC.

CDR3 nucleotide sequence: TGTGCCAGCAGTCCCGTCCCAGCGGGGAGCACAGATACGCAGTATTTT. This codes for CASSPVPAGSTDTQYF. V gene TRBV27 combines with J gene TRBJ2-3, with 7 bases aligning to TRBD2. The CDR3 consists of 16 residues. The trim removed 5 bases at V and 0 bases at J, leaving 8 bases unmatched. The germline gives CDR1 MNHEY, CDR2 SMNVEV (reference sequence).

The chain couples TRBV4-1 to TRBJ2-1; 9 bases agree with TRBD2. The CDR3 is made up of 17 amino acids. With V trimmed by 0 bases and J by 6 bases, 9 bases remained unmatched. CDR1 MGHRA and CDR2 YSYEKL come from the germline V gene. The CDR3 region is CASSQDRSGSPSNEQFF. The CDR3 region has the DNA TGCGCCAGCAGCCAAGACCGTAGCGGGAGTCCTTCCAATGAGCAGTTCTTC.

The chain recombines TRBV27 with TRBJ1-2; D possibly corresponds to TRBD1 (6 bases). Germline CDR1 MNHEY, CDR2 SMNVEV (reference sequence). This CDR3 has 13 residues. V lost 6 bases and J 1 base, leaving 9 bases between the germline ends. Written as DNA, the CDR3 is TGTGCCAGCAGCTTAGGGGGTAACTATGGCTACACCTTC. Amino acids: CASSLGGNYGYTF.

The chain couples TRBV27 to TRBJ2-5; 8 nucleotides match TRBD2. The CDR3 sequence is 16 residues long. The V and J ends lost 7 bases and 5 bases, in that order; junction bases with no gene match: 15. CDR1 is MNHEY, CDR2 SMNVEV, per germline (reference sequence). The CDR3 DNA sequence: TGTGCCAGCAAATTAAGCGGGAGCGGCGCCCCGGAGACCCAGTACTTC. It codes for CASKLSGSGAPETQYF.

The gene calls are TRBV4-3 and TRBJ2-3, with 9 nucleotides matching TRBD2. Germline trimming cut 1 base from V and 4 bases from J; bases unmatched to any gene: 3. The CDR3 consists of 15 residues. The V gene's germline CDR1 is LGHNA and CDR2 YSLEER. The CDR3 sequence is CASSQGGGAADTQYF. CDR3 nucleotide sequence: TGCGCCAGCAGCCAAGGCGGGGGGGCCGCAGATACGCAGTATTTT.

The genes are TRBV4-1 and TRBJ1-6; a possible D gene is TRBD1 (6 bases). V was trimmed by 2 bases and J by 6 bases, leaving 14 bases between them. Germline assignment: CDR1 MGHRA and CDR2 YSYEKL. This CDR3 is built from 16 residues. For the CDR3, the DNA is TGCGCCAGCAGCCAACTAGGACAGCCTTTTAATTCACCCCTCCACTTT. This encodes CASSQLGQPFNSPLHF.

The rearrangement joins TRBV6-1 to TRBJ1-6; D may be TRBD1 (6 bases). This CDR3 contains 15 residues. Trimming left V 5 bases short and J 9 bases short, with 17 bases between. CDR1 and CDR2 from the germline V gene are MNHNS and SASEGT. CDR3 bases: TGTGCCAGCAGTTCGACCCTGGACAGCGCTTCACCCCTCCACTTT. Amino acid sequence: CASSSTLDSASPLHF.

CDR3 nucleotides: TGTGCCAGCAGCGGGACAGGGTTCGGGGCCAACGTCCTGACTTTC. This translates into CASSGTGFGANVLTF. The genes are TRBV7-9 and TRBJ2-6, with 9 bases identical to TRBD1. This CDR3 is built from 15 residues. From germline, CDR1 is SEHNR and CDR2 FQNEAQ (reference sequence). V lost 5 bases, J lost 4 bases, and 3 bases stayed unmatched.

The V call is TRBV27, the J call TRBJ2-3; no clear D gene. The germline V gene has CDR1 MNHEY and CDR2 SMNVEV (reference sequence). This CDR3 spans 14 amino acids. V lost 3 bases to trimming and J lost 0 bases, with 7 bases between them. The CDR3 loop is CASSFIGSTDTQYF. The CDR3 nucleotides are TGTGCCAGCAGTTTCATTGGAAGCACAGATACGCAGTATTTT.

J is TRBJ2-1 and V is TRBV24-1; no clear D. CDR3 length: 12 amino acids. In germline, CDR1 is KGHDR, CDR2 SFDVKD. The V and J ends lost 4 bases and 6 bases respectively, with 6 bases between them. Written as DNA, the CDR3 is TGTGCCACCAGTGAATACCTCAATGAGCAGTTCTTC. It encodes CATSEYLNEQFF.

V is TRBV6-1 and J is TRBJ1-1; tentatively, D is TRBD1 (6 bases). The germline V and J ends were trimmed by 4 bases and 7 bases, with 16 bases remaining between them. In germline, CDR1 is MNHNS, CDR2 SASEGT. This CDR3 contains 14 residues. The CDR3: CASSVPGDQGEAFF. CDR3 coding DNA: TGTGCCAGCAGTGTACCAGGGGATCAGGGTGAAGCTTTCTTT.

This sequence joins TRBV20-1 and TRBJ1-5, with 7 positions matching TRBD1. The CDR3 has 17 residues. Looked up from germline, CDR1 is DFQATT and CDR2 is SNEGSKA (reference sequence). V trimming: 0 bases; J trimming: 0 bases; junction bases outside the gene matches: 8. In nucleotides, the CDR3 is TGCAGTGCTAGAGATCCTTGGACAGGTGATAGCAATCAGCCCCAGCATTTT. Translated: CSARDPWTGDSNQPQHF.

The chain joins TRBV29-1 to TRBJ2-1; D is perhaps TRBD1 or TRBD2 (6 bases each). The CDR3 consists of 14 residues. V was cut by 6 bases and J by 0 bases, with 12 bases left in between. Germline CDR1 SQVTM, CDR2 ANQGSEA. The CDR3 DNA sequence: TGCAGCGTACCACAGGGACTCTCCTACAATGAGCAGTTCTTC. Translating it yields CSVPQGLSYNEQFF.

The rearrangement joins TRBV28 to TRBJ2-3, with 7 bases lining up with TRBD2. Germline V gene lookup returns CDR1 MDHEN and CDR2 SYDVKM. The J segment lost 3 bases and the V segment lost 6 bases, leaving 12 bases of the junction unmatched. The CDR3 loop spans 16 amino acids. The CDR3 loop is CASSRPGVSGTDTQYF. In DNA form, the CDR3 reads TGTGCCAGCAGCCGCCCCGGGGTTAGCGGGACAGATACGCAGTATTTT.